This T cell receptor beta chain was captured by sequencing in a study of blood T cell repertoires in COVID-19. The CDR3 runs 14 residues. CDR1 LGHDT and CDR2 YNNKEL come from the germline V gene (reference sequence). Trimming at V came to 5 bases and at J to 8 bases, leaving 9 bases not matched to a gene. The data were produced by immunoSEQ multiplex PCR, yet TCRdb's version contains in-frame clones alone and is incomplete. Of a few hundred thousand clones in the sample, more than 70% were seen once. The receptor was derived from a woman between 50 and 59 years old with acute or convalescent COVID-19. Specimen: peripheral blood. This chain links TRBV3-1 (or the pseudogene TRBV3-2) with TRBJ2-1; TRBD2 aligns across 7 bases. In DNA, the CDR3 is TGTGCCAGCAGCGCTCGCGGGAGTGGGGATGAGCAGTTCTTC. It specifies CASSARGSGDEQFF.